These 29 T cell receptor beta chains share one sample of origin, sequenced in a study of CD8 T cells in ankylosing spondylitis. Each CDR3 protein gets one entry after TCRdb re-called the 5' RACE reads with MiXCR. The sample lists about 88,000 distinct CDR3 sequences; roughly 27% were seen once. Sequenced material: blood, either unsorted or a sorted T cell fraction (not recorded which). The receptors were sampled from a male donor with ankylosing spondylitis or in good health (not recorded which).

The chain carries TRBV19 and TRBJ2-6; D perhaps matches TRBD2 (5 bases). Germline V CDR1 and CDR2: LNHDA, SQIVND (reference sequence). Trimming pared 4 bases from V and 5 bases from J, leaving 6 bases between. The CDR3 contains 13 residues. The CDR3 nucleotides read TGTGCCAGTAGTACCGGGAGGGCCAACGTCCTGACTTTC. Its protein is CASSTGRANVLTF.

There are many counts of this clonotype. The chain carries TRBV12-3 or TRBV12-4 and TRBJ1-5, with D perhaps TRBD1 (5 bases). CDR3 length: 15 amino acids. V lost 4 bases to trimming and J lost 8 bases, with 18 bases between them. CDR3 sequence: CASSYEWDDAKPQHF. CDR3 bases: TGTGCCAGCAGTTACGAGTGGGACGACGCGAAGCCCCAGCATTTT.

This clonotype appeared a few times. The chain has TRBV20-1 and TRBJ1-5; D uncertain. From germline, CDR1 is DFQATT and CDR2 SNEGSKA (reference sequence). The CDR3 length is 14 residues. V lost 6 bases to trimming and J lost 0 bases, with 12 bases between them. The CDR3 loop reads CSAIQSGSNQPQHF. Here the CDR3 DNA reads TGCAGTGCAATTCAATCAGGTAGCAATCAGCCCCAGCATTTT.

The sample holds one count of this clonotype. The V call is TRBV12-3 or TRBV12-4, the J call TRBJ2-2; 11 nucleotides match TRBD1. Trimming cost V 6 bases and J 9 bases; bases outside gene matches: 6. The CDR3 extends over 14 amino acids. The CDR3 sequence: CASRDRGLVWELFF. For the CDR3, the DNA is TGTGCCAGCAGGGACAGGGGGCTCGTTTGGGAGCTGTTTTTT.

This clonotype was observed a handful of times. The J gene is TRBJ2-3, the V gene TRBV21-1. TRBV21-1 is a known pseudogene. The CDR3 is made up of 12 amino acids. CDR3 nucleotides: TGTGCCAGCAGCCTCTTCCCAGATACGCAGTATTTT. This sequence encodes CASSLFPDTQYF.

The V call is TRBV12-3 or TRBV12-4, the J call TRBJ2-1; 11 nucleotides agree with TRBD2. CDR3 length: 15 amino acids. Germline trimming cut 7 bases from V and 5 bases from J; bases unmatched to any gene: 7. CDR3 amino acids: CASTATSGAHNEQFF. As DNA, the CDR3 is TGTGCCAGCACTGCGACTAGCGGGGCTCACAATGAGCAGTTCTTC.

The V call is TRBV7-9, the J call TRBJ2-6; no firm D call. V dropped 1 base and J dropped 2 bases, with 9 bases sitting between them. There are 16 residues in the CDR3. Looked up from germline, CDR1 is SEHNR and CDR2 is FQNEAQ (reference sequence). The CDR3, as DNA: TGTGCCAGCAGCTTAGTGCGGTTCCCTGGGGCCAACGTCCTGACTTTC. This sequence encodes CASSLVRFPGANVLTF.

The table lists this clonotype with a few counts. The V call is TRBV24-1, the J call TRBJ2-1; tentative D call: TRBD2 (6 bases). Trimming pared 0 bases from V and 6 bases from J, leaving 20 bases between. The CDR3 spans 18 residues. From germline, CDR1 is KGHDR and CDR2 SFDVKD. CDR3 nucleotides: TGTGCCACCAGTGATTTGAGTGGTAGGAGGGGAGCCAGCAATGAGCAGTTCTTC. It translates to CATSDLSGRRGASNEQFF.

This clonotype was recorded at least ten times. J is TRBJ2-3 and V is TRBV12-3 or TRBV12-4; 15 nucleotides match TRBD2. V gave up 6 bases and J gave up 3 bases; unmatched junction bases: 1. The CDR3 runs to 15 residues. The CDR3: CASRGTSGGTDTQYF. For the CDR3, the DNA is TGTGCCAGCAGGGGGACTAGCGGGGGGACAGATACGCAGTATTTT.

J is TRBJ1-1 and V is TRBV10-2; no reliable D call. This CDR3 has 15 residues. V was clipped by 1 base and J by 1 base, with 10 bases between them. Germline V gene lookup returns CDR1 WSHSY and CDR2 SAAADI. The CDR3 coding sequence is TGCGCCAGCAGTGAGTGGGCGTCGGAGAACACTGAAGCTTTCTTT. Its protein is CASSEWASENTEAFF.

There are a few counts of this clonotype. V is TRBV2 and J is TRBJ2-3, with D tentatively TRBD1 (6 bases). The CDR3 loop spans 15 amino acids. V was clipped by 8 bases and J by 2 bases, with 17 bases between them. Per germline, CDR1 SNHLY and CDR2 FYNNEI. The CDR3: CASATRGENTDTQYF. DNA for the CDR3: TGTGCCAGCGCAACCAGGGGCGAGAACACAGATACGCAGTATTTT.

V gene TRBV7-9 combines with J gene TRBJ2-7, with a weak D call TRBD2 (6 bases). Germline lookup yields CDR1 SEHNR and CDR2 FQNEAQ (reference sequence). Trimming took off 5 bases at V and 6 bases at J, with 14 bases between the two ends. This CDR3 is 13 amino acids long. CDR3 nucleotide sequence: TGTGCCAGCAGCGCCGCGGGGTTTTCCGAGCAGTACTTC. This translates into CASSAAGFSEQYF. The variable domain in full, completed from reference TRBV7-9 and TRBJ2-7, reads DTGVSQNPRHKITKRGQNVTFRCDPISEHNRLYWYRQTLGQGPEFLTYFQNEAQLEKSRLLSDRFSAERPKGSFSTLEIQRTEQGDSAMYLCASSAAGFSEQYFGPGTRLTVT.

The CDR3 DNA reads TGTGCCACCAGTAGCGGTCGCTCCTACGAGCAGTACGTC. Amino acid sequence: CATSSGRSYEQYV. This chain joins TRBV6-1 and TRBJ2-7; D is perhaps TRBD2 (6 bases). CDR1 and CDR2 from the germline V gene are MNHNS and SASEGT. CDR3 size: 13 residues.

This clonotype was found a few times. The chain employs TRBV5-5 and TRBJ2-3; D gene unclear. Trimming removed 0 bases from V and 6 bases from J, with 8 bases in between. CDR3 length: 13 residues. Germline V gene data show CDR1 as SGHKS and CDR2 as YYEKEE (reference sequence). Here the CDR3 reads CASSLVFGDTQYF. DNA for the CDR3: TGTGCCAGCAGCTTGGTGTTCGGGGATACGCAGTATTTT.

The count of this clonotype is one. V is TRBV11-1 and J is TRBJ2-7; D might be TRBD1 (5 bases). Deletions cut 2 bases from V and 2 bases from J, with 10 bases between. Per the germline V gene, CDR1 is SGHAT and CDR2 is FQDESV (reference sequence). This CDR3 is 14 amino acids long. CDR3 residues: CASSLLQGPYEQYF. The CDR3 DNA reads TGTGCCAGCAGCTTACTTCAGGGCCCCTACGAGCAGTACTTC. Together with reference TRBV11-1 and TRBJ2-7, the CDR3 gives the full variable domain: EAEVAQSPRYKITEKSQAVAFWCDPISGHATLYWYRQILGQGPELLVQFQDESVVDDSQLPKDRFSAERLKGVDSTLKIQPAELGDSAMYLCASSLLQGPYEQYFGPGTRLTVT.

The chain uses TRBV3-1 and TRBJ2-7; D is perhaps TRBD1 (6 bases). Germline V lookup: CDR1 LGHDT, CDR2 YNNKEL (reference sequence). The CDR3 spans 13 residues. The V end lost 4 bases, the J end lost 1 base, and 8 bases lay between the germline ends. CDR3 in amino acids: CASSPGTSYEQYV. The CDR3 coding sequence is TGTGCCAGCAGCCCCGGGACATCCTACGAGCAGTACGTC.

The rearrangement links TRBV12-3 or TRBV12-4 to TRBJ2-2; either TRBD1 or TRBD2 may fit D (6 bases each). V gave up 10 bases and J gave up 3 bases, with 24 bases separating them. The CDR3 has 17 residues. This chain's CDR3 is CATDGGALSRDTGELFF. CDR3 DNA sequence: TGTGCCACCGACGGGGGCGCGTTATCCCGAGACACCGGGGAGCTGTTTTTT.

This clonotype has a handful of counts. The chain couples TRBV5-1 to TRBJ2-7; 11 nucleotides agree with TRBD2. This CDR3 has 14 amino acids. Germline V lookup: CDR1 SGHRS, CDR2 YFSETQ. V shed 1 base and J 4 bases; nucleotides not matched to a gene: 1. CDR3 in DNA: TGCGCCAGCAGCTTGACTAGCGGGAGTTACGAGCAGTACTTC. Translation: CASSLTSGSYEQYF.

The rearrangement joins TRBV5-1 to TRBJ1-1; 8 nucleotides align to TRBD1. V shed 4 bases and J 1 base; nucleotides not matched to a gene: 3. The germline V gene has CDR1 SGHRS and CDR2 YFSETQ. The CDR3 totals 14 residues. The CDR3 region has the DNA TGCGCCAGCAGCGGAGGACAGGGGAACACTGAAGCTTTCTTT. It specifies CASSGGQGNTEAFF.

This CDR3 reads CASSLGQAYSYEQYF. The CDR3 DNA reads TGTGCCAGCAGCTTGGGGCAGGCGTACTCCTACGAGCAGTACTTC. V is TRBV11-3 and J is TRBJ2-7; possibly TRBD1 for D (5 bases). The V gene's germline CDR1 is SGHNT and CDR2 YENEEA. CDR3 length: 15 residues. V lost 3 bases to trimming and J lost 0 bases, with 12 bases between them.

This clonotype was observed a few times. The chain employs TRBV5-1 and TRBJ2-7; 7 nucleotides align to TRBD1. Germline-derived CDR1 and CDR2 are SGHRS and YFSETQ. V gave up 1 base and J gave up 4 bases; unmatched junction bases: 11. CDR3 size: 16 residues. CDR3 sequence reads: CASSLYRLQGVYEQYF. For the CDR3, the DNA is TGCGCCAGCAGCTTGTATAGATTGCAGGGGGTGTACGAGCAGTACTTC.

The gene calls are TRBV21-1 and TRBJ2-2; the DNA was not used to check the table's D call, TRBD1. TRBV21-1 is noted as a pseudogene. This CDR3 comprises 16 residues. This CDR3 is CASSKVEHRGTGELFF. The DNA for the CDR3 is TGTGCCAGCAGCAAAGTCGAGCACCGGGGCACCGGGGAGCTGTTTTTT.

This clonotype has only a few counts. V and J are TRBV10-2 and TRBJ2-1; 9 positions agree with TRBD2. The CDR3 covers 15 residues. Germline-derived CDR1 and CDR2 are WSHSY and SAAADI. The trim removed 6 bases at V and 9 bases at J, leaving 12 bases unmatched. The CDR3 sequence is CASSPVAGEYGEQFF. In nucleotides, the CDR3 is TGCGCCAGCAGCCCCGTAGCGGGGGAGTATGGTGAGCAGTTCTTC.

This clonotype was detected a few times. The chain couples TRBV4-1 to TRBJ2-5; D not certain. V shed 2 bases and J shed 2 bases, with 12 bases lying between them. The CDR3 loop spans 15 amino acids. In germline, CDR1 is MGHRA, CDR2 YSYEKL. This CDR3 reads CASSQLPGHQETQYF. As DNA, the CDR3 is TGCGCCAGCAGCCAACTACCCGGGCATCAAGAGACCCAGTACTTC.

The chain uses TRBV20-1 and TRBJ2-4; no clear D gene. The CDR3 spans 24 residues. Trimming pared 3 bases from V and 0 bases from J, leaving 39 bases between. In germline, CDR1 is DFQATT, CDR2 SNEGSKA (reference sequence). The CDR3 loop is CSASHTPRRSTVYWTGIAKNIQYF. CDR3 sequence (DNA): TGCAGTGCTAGCCATACCCCACGGAGATCGACCGTGTACTGGACCGGTATAGCCAAAAACATTCAGTACTTC.

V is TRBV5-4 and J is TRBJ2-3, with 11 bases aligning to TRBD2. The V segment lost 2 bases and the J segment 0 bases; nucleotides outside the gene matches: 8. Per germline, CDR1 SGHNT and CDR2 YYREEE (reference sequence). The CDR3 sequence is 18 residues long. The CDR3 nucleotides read TGTGCCAGCAGCTTCCGGGGCCGGACTAGCGGGAGCACAGATACGCAGTATTTT. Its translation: CASSFRGRTSGSTDTQYF.

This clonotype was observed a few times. The CDR3 DNA reads TGCAGTGCTAGTCTAGCGGGAGGGCCCGGTTATCAGTTCTTC. This translates into CSASLAGGPGYQFF. The chain couples TRBV20-1 to TRBJ2-1, with TRBD2 identical over 12 bases. The CDR3 is 14 residues long. Germline-derived CDR1 and CDR2 are DFQATT and SNEGSKA (reference sequence). V gave up 3 bases and J gave up 13 bases; unmatched junction bases: 10.

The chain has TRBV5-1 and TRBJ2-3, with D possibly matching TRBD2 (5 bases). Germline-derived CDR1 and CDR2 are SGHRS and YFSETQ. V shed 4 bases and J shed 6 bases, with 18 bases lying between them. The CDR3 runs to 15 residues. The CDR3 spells CASSLGLDGRDTQYF. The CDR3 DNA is TGCGCCAGCAGCCTAGGACTTGACGGACGGGATACGCAGTATTTT.

CDR3 loop: CASSLQYGSYEQYF. The DNA of the CDR3 is TGCGCCAGCAGCCTCCAATACGGCTCCTACGAGCAGTACTTC. J is TRBJ2-7 and V is TRBV5-1, with D uncertain. The CDR3 sequence is 14 residues long. With 4 bases removed from V and 0 bases from J, the gap between germline ends came to 11 bases. Germline values: CDR1 SGHRS, CDR2 YFSETQ.